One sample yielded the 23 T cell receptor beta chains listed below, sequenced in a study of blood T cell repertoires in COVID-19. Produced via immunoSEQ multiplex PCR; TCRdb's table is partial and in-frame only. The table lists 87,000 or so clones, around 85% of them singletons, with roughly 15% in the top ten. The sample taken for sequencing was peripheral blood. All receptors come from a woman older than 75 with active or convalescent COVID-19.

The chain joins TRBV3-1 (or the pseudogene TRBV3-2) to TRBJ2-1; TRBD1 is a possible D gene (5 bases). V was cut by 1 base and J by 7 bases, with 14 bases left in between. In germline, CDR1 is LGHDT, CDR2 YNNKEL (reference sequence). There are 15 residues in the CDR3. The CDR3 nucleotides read TGTGCCAGCAGCCAAGGACAGCGCCTCACGAATGAGCAGTTCTTC. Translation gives CASSQGQRLTNEQFF.

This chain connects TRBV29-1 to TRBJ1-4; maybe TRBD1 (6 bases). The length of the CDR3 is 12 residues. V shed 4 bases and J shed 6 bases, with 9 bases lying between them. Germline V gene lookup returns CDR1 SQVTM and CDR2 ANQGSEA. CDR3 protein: CSVVGADEKLFF. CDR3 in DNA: TGCAGCGTTGTGGGGGCTGATGAAAAACTGTTTTTT.

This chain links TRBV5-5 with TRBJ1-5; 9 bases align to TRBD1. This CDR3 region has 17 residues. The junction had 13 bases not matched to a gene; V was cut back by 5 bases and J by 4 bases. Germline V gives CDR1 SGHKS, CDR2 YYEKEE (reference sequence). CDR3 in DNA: TGTGCCAGCAGACTTGACCCACAGGGGGCAAGTAATCAGCCCCAGCATTTT. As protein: CASRLDPQGASNQPQHF.

The DNA for the CDR3 is TGTGCCAGCGGCCTTACTAGGGCTGGCACGGACATTCAGTACTTC. Amino acid sequence: CASGLTRAGTDIQYF. The chain joins TRBV6-2 or TRBV6-3 to TRBJ2-4, with D possibly TRBD2 on 5 matching bases. V lost 8 bases to trimming and J lost 8 bases, with 22 bases between them. Germline V gives CDR1 MNHEY, CDR2 SVGEGT. CDR3 length: 15 residues.

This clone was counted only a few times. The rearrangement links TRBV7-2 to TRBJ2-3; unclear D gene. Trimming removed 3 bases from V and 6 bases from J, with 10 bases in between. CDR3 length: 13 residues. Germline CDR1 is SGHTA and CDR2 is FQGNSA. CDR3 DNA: TGTGCCAGCAGCTTTATCGAGTGGGATACGCAGTATTTT. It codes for CASSFIEWDTQYF.

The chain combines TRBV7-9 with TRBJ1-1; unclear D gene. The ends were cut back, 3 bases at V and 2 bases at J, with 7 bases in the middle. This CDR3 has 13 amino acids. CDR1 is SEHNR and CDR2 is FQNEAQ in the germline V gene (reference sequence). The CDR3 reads CASSFQVNTEAFF. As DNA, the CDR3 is TGTGCCAGCAGCTTTCAGGTCAACACTGAAGCTTTCTTT.

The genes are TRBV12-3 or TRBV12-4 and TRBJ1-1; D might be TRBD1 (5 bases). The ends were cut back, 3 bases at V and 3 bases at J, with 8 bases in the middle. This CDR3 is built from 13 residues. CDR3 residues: CASSFGGDTEAFF. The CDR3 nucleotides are TGTGCCAGCAGTTTTGGGGGGGACACTGAAGCTTTCTTT.

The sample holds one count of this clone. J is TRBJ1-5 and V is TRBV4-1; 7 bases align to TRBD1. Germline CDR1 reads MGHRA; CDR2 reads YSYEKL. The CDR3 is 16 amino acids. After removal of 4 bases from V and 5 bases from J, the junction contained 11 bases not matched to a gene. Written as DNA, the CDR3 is TGCGCCAGCAGCCGAGCACAGGGGAAGGGGGATCAGCCCCAGCATTTT. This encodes CASSRAQGKGDQPQHF.

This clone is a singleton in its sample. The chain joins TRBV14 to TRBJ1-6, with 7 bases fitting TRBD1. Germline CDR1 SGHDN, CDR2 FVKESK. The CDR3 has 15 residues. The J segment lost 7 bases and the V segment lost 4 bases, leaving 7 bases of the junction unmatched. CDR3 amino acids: CASSRPGTANSPLHF. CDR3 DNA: TGTGCCAGCAGCCGACCCGGGACAGCGAATTCACCCCTCCACTTT.

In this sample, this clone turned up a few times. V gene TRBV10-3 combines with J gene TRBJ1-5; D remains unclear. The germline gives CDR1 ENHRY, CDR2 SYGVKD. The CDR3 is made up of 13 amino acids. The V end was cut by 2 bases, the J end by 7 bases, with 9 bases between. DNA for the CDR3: TGTGCCATCAGTGAGAGTCAGTCGCAGCCCCAGCATTTT. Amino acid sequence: CAISESQSQPQHF.

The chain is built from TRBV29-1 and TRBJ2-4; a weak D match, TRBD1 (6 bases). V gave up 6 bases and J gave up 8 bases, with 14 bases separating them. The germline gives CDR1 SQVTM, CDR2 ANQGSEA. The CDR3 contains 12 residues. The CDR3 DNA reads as TGCAGCGTCACCGGGCCAGGGGACATTCAGTACTTC. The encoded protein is CSVTGPGDIQYF.

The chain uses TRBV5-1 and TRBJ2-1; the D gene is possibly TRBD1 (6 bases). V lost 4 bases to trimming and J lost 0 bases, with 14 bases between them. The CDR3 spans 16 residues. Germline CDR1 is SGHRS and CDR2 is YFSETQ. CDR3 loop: CASSVRQASSYNEQFF. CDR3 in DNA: TGCGCCAGCAGCGTGAGACAGGCCAGCTCCTACAATGAGCAGTTCTTC.

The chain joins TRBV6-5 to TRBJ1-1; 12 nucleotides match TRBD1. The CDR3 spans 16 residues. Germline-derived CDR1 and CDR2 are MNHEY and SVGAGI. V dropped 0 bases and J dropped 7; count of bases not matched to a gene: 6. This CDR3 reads CASSYSGTGGDFEAFF. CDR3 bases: TGTGCCAGCAGTTACTCGGGGACAGGGGGCGATTTTGAAGCTTTCTTT.

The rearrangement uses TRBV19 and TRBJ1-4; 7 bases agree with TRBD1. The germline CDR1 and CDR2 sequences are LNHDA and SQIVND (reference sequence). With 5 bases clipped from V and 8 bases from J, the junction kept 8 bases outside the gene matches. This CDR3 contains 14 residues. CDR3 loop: CASSQGGVEEKLFF. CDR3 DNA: TGTGCCAGTAGTCAGGGGGGAGTAGAAGAAAAACTGTTTTTT.

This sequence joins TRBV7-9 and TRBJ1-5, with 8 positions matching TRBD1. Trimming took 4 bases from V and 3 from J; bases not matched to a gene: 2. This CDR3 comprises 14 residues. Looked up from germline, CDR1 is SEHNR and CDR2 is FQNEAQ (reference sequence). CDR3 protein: CASSWTGNNQPQHF. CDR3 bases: TGTGCCAGCAGCTGGACAGGGAACAATCAGCCCCAGCATTTT.

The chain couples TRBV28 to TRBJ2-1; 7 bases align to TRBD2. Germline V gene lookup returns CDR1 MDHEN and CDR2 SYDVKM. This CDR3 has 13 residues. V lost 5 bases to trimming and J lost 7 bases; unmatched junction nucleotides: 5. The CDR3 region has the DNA TGTGCCAGCAGTGCCCCAGCGGGAAATGAGCAGTTCTTC. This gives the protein CASSAPAGNEQFF.

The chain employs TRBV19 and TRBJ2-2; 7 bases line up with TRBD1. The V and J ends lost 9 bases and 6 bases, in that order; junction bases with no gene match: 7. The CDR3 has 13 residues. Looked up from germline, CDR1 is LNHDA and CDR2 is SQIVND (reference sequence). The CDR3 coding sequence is TGTGCCAGCATGGACAGGAGACCCGGGGAGCTGTTTTTT. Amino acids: CASMDRRPGELFF. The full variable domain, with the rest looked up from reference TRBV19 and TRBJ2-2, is DGGITQSPKYLFRKEGQNVTLSCEQNLNHDAMYWYRQDPGQGLRLIYYSQIVNDFQKGDIAEGYSVSREKKESFPLTVTSAQKNPTAFYLCASMDRRPGELFFGEGSRLTVL.

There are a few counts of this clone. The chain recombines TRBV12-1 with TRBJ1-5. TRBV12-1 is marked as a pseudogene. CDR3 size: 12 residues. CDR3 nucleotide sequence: TGTGCCAGCAGCCTGTTAAATCAGCCCCAGCATTTT. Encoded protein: CASSLLNQPQHF.

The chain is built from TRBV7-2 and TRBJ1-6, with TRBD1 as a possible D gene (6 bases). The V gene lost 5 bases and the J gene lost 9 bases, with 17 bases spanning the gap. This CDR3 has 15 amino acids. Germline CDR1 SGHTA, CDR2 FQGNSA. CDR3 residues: CASSANRVLGSPLHF. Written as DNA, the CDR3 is TGTGCCAGCAGCGCAAACAGGGTTCTCGGTTCACCCCTCCACTTT.

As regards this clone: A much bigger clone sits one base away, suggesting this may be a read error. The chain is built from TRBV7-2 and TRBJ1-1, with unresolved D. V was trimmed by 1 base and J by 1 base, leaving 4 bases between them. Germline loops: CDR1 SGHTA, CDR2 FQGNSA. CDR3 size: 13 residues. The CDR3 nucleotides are TGTGCCAGCAGCTTAGTGGCGAACACTGAAGCTTTCTTT. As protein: CASSLVANTEAFF.

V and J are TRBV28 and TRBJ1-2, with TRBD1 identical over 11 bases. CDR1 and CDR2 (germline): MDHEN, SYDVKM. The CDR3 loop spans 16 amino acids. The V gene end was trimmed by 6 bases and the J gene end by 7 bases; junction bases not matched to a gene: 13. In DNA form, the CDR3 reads TGTGCCAGCAGATCCGTGCGGACAGGGGGCGACTCTGGCTACACCTTC. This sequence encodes CASRSVRTGGDSGYTF.

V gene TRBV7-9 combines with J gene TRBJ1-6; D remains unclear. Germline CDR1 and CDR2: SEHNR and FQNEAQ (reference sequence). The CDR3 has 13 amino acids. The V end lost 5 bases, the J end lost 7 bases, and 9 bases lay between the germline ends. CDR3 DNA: TGTGCCAGCAGCGGAGGGTGGAATTCACCCCTCCACTTT. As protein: CASSGGWNSPLHF.

Here the CDR3 reads CASSSTRGKSEQYF. Written as DNA, the CDR3 is TGTGCCAGCAGCTCAACAAGGGGGAAATCCGAGCAGTACTTC. The chain has TRBV7-2 and TRBJ2-7, with D tentatively TRBD1 (6 bases). V was clipped by 4 bases and J by 6 bases, with 16 bases between them. Germline V lookup: CDR1 SGHTA, CDR2 FQGNSA. The CDR3 runs 14 residues.